This is a list of T cell receptor beta chains from one sample in a study of blood T cell repertoires in COVID-19. Data came from immunoSEQ multiplex PCR; TCRdb stores just in-frame clones and leaves some out. Of some 200,000 clones in the sample, around 81% are singletons; the top ten hold 11%. The sample consisted of peripheral blood. The origin of the receptors is a middle-aged woman with COVID-19, enrolled during active disease. Both conserved end residues are part of each CDR3. A D gene is named only where the DNA matches it firmly.

d_call cdr3_length v_call cdr3_aa
TRBD1 15 TRBV11-2 CASSYHRGLNSPLHF
. 16 TRBV18 CASSLTKSGGGEKLFF
. 15 TRBV5-6 CASSLASGDPDTQYF
. 11 TRBV13 CASGQTYEQYF
. 13 TRBV3-1/TRBV3-2 CASSQVSGEKLFF
. 14 TRBV27 CASRVQGLIVEQFF
TRBD1 13 TRBV11-1 CASSPDRGREQYF
TRBD1 18 TRBV7-8 CASSLEEGASSYNSPLHF
. 14 TRBV5-1 CASSRKTGNTEAFF
. 15 TRBV5-6 CASSPEGGIYYGYTF
. 16 TRBV3-1/TRBV3-2 CASSLSDLRSHNEQFF
TRBD1 14 TRBV28 CASITTGWNSPLHF
. 15 TRBV19 CASSIGPGMNTEAFF
. 13 TRBV30 CAWRGEGQETQYF
TRBD2 14 TRBV9 CASSVASGERGQYF
. 15 TRBV7-9 CASSPKLRFGNTIYF
. 15 TRBV30 CAWSGQFHSNQPQHF
. 13 TRBV5-1 CASSLGADQPQHF
. 13 TRBV2 CASSVVYNQPQHF
. 13 TRBV27 CASSSDRGTEAFF